The 21 T cell receptor beta chains given below trace back to one sample, sequenced in a study of T cells in Graves' hyperthyroidism and ophthalmopathy. Authors of the study amplified TCR beta CDR3 regions from RNA transcripts. With the HTBI primer set, the TCR CDR3 went through a first round of RT-PCR. TCRdb re-analysed the multiplex PCR reads in MiXCR, keeping a single row per CDR3 protein. This sample has around 350,000 distinct CDR3 sequences, with about 13% found just once. The source material was blood. The receptor set was obtained from a woman aged 18 to 35 with Graves' hyperthyroidism.

As for this clonotype: Sequence at one end of the junction differs from germline and may be a read error. The V and J genes are TRBV5-8 and TRBJ2-3; D is ambiguous. The CDR3 sequence is 13 residues long. The germline gives CDR1 SGHTS, CDR2 YDEGEE. The CDR3 protein is CASSIGYTDTQYF. As DNA, the CDR3 is TGCGCCAGCAGTATCGGATACACAGATACGCAGTATTTT.

At least ten counts were recorded for this clonotype. The chain carries TRBV20-1 and TRBJ2-1; D might be TRBD2 (5 bases). The V gene lost 3 bases and the J gene lost 3 bases, with 6 bases spanning the gap. Germline V gene data show CDR1 as DFQATT and CDR2 as SNEGSKA (reference sequence). CDR3 size: 12 residues. The CDR3 bases are TGCAGTGCTAGCGGGGACTACAATGAGCAGTTCTTC. This sequence encodes CSASGDYNEQFF.

The V gene is TRBV20-1, the J gene TRBJ2-3; 13 nucleotides match TRBD2. The CDR3 runs to 18 residues. Trimming took 2 bases from V and 1 from J; bases not matched to a gene: 9. Germline V gene lookup returns CDR1 DFQATT and CDR2 SNEGSKA (reference sequence). The CDR3 here is CSARRTSGGRGGTDTQYF. The CDR3 coding sequence is TGCAGTGCTAGAAGGACTAGCGGGGGCCGGGGGGGCACAGATACGCAGTATTTT.

The chain combines TRBV30 with TRBJ2-6; TRBD2 might be the D (5 bases). In germline, CDR1 is GTSNPN, CDR2 SVGIG (reference sequence). V lost 8 bases and J lost 0, with 20 bases in between. This CDR3 region has 17 residues. CDR3 sequence: CAQSRVPWNSGANVLTF. The CDR3 coding sequence is TGTGCCCAATCGAGGGTCCCATGGAACTCTGGGGCCAACGTCCTGACTTTC.

This clonotype occurred many times. The chain links TRBV28 to TRBJ2-7; 7 bases align to TRBD2. Germline V gene data show CDR1 as MDHEN and CDR2 as SYDVKM. The CDR3 consists of 15 residues. V dropped 3 bases and J dropped 3; count of bases not matched to a gene: 8. The CDR3 region has the DNA TGTGCCAGCAGTTTCTTCACTGGCGGGGGCTACGAGCAGTACTTC. Its translation: CASSFFTGGGYEQYF. Variable domain in full (rest from reference TRBV28 and TRBJ2-7): DVKVTQSSRYLVKRTGEKVFLECVQDMDHENMFWYRQDPGLGLRLIYFSYDVKMKEKGDIPEGYSVSREKKERFSLILESASTNQTSMYLCASSFFTGGGYEQYFGPGTRLTVT.

In this sample, this clonotype turned up many times. This rearrangement joins TRBV19 to TRBJ2-3, with 7 bases that match TRBD2. V was clipped by 0 bases and J by 0 bases; unmatched bases: 6. Germline CDR1 is LNHDA and CDR2 is SQIVND (reference sequence). The CDR3 loop spans 17 amino acids. The CDR3 DNA follows: TGTGCCAGTAGTATAGAATCCAGCGGGATAAGCACAGATACGCAGTATTTT. Amino acid sequence: CASSIESSGISTDTQYF.

This clonotype was seen many times. DNA of the CDR3: TGTGCCAGCAGCTTGGCCGGAGGGAACACTGAAGCTTTCTTT. Residues: CASSLAGGNTEAFF. The rearrangement joins TRBV5-6 to TRBJ1-1; no firm D call. Looked up from germline, CDR1 is SGHDT and CDR2 is YYEEEE. Trimming stripped 0 bases from V and 1 base from J, with 7 bases between. This CDR3 spans 14 amino acids.

This clonotype occurred many times. The chain employs TRBV12-3 or TRBV12-4 and TRBJ2-5, with 10 bases lining up with TRBD2. With 4 bases clipped from V and 5 bases from J, the junction kept 4 bases outside the gene matches. This CDR3 region has 14 residues. The CDR3 reads CASSSSGSGETQYF. The DNA of the CDR3 is TGTGCCAGCAGTTCTAGCGGGAGTGGGGAGACCCAGTACTTC.

At least ten counts were recorded for this clonotype. This chain uses TRBV10-3 with TRBJ1-1, with D possibly being TRBD1 (6 bases). Germline V CDR1 and CDR2: ENHRY, SYGVKD. This CDR3 region has 12 residues. Trimming took off 3 bases at V and 8 bases at J, with 10 bases between the two ends. The CDR3 sequence is CAISDPGTEAFF. Written as DNA, the CDR3 is TGTGCCATCAGTGACCCCGGGACAGAAGCTTTCTTT.

V usage is TRBV20-1 and J usage is TRBJ1-1; no clear D gene. The CDR3 has 10 residues. Germline CDR1 reads DFQATT; CDR2 reads SNEGSKA (reference sequence). The CDR3 DNA is TGCAGCCTATGGAACACTGAAGCTTTCTTT. Encoded protein: CSLWNTEAFF.

The J gene is TRBJ2-3, the V gene TRBV7-9, with D possibly TRBD2 on 7 matching bases. Germline V CDR1 and CDR2: SEHNR, FQNEAQ (reference sequence). V lost 7 bases and J 5 bases, leaving 19 bases between the germline ends. The CDR3 is 15 residues long. The CDR3 sequence: CASTPIVGGRDTQYF. CDR3 bases: TGTGCCAGCACGCCGATCGTGGGGGGGCGAGATACGCAGTATTTT. The whole variable domain, filled in from reference TRBV7-9 and TRBJ2-3, reads DTGVSQNPRHKITKRGQNVTFRCDPISEHNRLYWYRQTLGQGPEFLTYFQNEAQLEKSRLLSDRFSAERPKGSFSTLEIQRTEQGDSAMYLCASTPIVGGRDTQYFGPGTRLTVL.

In its sample, this clonotype was seen many times. The chain joins TRBV28 to TRBJ2-4; 12 bases fit TRBD2. Germline lookup yields CDR1 MDHEN and CDR2 SYDVKM. CDR3 size: 18 residues. The V gene end was trimmed by 5 bases and the J gene end by 1 base; junction bases not matched to a gene: 9. The CDR3 spells CASSIGLAGRRAKNIQYF. The CDR3 nucleotides read TGTGCCAGCAGTATAGGACTAGCGGGGCGGAGGGCCAAAAACATTCAGTACTTC.

As for this clonotype: A much more abundant neighbour one base away suggests this may be a read error. The CDR3 sequence: CASFWGEGYTF. Here the CDR3 DNA reads TGTGCCAGCTTTTGGGGGGAGGGCTACACCTTC. The J gene is TRBJ1-2, the V gene TRBV28, with D perhaps TRBD1 (5 bases). The CDR3 totals 11 residues. The V gene lost 8 bases and the J gene lost 8 bases, with 12 bases spanning the gap. The V gene's germline CDR1 is MDHEN and CDR2 SYDVKM.

The chain has TRBV4-1 and TRBJ2-5, with TRBD2 identical over 13 bases. Germline V gene sequence: CDR1 MGHRA, CDR2 YSYEKL. This CDR3 has 17 residues. V shed 2 bases, J shed 4 bases, and the junction held 7 bases outside the gene matches. The CDR3 loop reads CASSQPTSGRARETQYF. For the CDR3, the DNA is TGCGCCAGCAGCCAACCTACTAGCGGGAGGGCCAGAGAGACCCAGTACTTC.

In its sample, this clonotype was seen many times. The rearrangement joins TRBV5-5 to TRBJ2-7, with D possibly being TRBD1 or TRBD2 (6 bases each). Trimming shortened V by 4 bases and J by 6 bases, and 17 bases separated the two germline ends. The CDR3 is 14 amino acids. Per germline, CDR1 SGHKS and CDR2 YYEKEE (reference sequence). CDR3 nucleotide sequence: TGTGCCAGCAGCCCGAGGGGGGACGGGACCGAGCAGTACTTC. Amino acids: CASSPRGDGTEQYF.

This clonotype was picked up many times. The chain is built from TRBV28 and TRBJ2-3, with TRBD2 matching 11 bases. The CDR3 spans 17 residues. CDR1 and CDR2 (germline): MDHEN, SYDVKM. V lost 1 base to trimming and J lost 2 bases; unmatched junction nucleotides: 5. The CDR3 DNA reads TGTGCCAGCAGTTTATATGCTAGCGGGGGGAACACAGATACGCAGTATTTT. Translation gives CASSLYASGGNTDTQYF.

This clonotype was observed many times. The chain joins TRBV7-2 to TRBJ2-7; D is unclear. CDR1 and CDR2 from the germline V gene are SGHTA and FQGNSA. Between the trimmed V and J ends, which lost 2 bases and 2 bases, there was a span of 10 bases. This CDR3 comprises 14 residues. CDR3 residues: CASSLFGRTYEQYF. DNA of the CDR3: TGTGCCAGCAGCTTATTTGGGCGAACCTACGAGCAGTACTTC.

Concerning this clonotype: The junction and the germline gene differ at one end; a read error may be behind it. V and J are TRBV7-9 and TRBJ2-1, with D perhaps assigned TRBD1 or TRBD2 (7 bases each). The CDR3 is 14 amino acids. CDR1 and CDR2 from the germline V gene are SEHNR and FQNEAQ (reference sequence). The CDR3 sequence: CATSLTPGGDEQFF. In nucleotides, the CDR3 is TGTGCCACCAGCTTAACGCCAGGGGGGGATGAGCAGTTCTTC.

This clonotype showed up just a few times. This chain joins TRBV4-1 and TRBJ2-1; TRBD2 agrees at 8 bases. In germline, CDR1 is MGHRA, CDR2 YSYEKL. There are 13 residues in the CDR3. V gave up 0 bases and J gave up 9 bases; unmatched junction bases: 1. CDR3 sequence (DNA): TGCGCCAGCAGCCAAGAAAGCGGGGGTGAGCAGTTCTTC. Translating gives CASSQESGGEQFF.

The rearrangement links TRBV28 to TRBJ2-1; no clear D. This CDR3 region has 16 residues. V lost 5 bases to trimming and J lost 0 bases, with 14 bases between them. Germline CDR1 and CDR2: MDHEN and SYDVKM. CDR3 DNA sequence: TGTGCCAGCAGTGCTAGGGCCCAAAGCTCCTACAATGAGCAGTTCTTC. It translates to CASSARAQSSYNEQFF.

As to this clonotype: A single base separates this from a much larger clone, so it may be a read error. The gene calls are TRBV5-1 and TRBJ2-7; 7 bases align to TRBD1. Per germline, CDR1 SGHRS and CDR2 YFSETQ. The V gene end was trimmed by 6 bases and the J gene end by 2 bases; junction bases not matched to a gene: 11. CDR3 length: 15 amino acids. CDR3 bases: TGCGCCAGCATCCGAGAAGCCGGGACAGCCTACGAGCAGTACTTC. Amino acid sequence: CASIREAGTAYEQYF.